This entry concerns a single T cell receptor (beta chain). The CDR3 loop spans 14 amino acids. With V trimmed by 2 bases and J by 3 bases, 4 bases remained unmatched. Germline V gene lookup returns CDR1 GTSNPN and CDR2 SVGIG (reference sequence). The data were taken from a study of blood T cell repertoires in COVID-19. For the study at large: Sites in the United States, Italy and Spain provided acute and convalescent COVID-19 samples. PBMCs, B-cell-depleted T cells, or T cells were the source of the cDNA or gDNA that made up the material.

Per the authors' pipeline: The authors estimated nucleated cell counts from reference gene primer amplification. TCRdb's table, derived via immunoSEQ multiplex PCR, lists solely in-frame clones and lacks some. V, J and clone size are those of that table, while D and trimming were read from the DNA. There are 250,000 or so clones in the sample; 87% occur only once, and roughly 1.6% lies in the top ten. J is TRBJ2-3 and V is TRBV30, with 8 bases fitting TRBD1. The material sequenced was peripheral blood. This TCR came from a woman between 40 and 55 years old who had recovered from COVID-19. The CDR3 loop reads CAWSTTGVTDTQYF. The CDR3 nucleotides read TGTGCCTGGAGTACGACAGGGGTAACAGATACGCAGTATTTT.